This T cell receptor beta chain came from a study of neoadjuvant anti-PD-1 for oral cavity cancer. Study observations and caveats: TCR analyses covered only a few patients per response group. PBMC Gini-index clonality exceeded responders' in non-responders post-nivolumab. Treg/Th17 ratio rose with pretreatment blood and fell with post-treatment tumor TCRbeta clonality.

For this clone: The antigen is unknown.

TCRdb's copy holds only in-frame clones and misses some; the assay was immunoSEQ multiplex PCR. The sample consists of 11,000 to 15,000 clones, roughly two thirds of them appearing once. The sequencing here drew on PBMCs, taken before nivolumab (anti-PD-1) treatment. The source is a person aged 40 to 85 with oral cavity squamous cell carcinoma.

The CDR3 loop reads CASSRGTLNEKLFF. The CDR3 DNA reads TGTGCCAGCTCACGAGGGACTCTGAATGAAAAACTGTTTTTT. V is TRBV18 and J is TRBJ1-4; weak D call: TRBD1 (5 bases). V dropped 4 bases and J dropped 5 bases, with 11 bases sitting between them. Germline lookup yields CDR1 KGHSH and CDR2 LQKENI. The CDR3 sequence is 14 residues long.